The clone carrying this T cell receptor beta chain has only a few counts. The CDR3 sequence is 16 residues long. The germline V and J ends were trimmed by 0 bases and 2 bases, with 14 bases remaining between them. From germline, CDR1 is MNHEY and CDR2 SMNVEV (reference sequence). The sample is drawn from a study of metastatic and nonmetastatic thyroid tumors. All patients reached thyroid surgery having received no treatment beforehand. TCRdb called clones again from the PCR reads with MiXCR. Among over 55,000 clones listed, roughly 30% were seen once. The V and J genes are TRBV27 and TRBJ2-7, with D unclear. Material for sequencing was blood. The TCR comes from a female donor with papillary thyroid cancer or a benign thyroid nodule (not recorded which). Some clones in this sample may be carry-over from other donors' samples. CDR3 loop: CASSLSPTIKAYEQYF. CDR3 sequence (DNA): TGTGCCAGCAGTTTATCCCCTACCATAAAGGCCTACGAGCAGTACTTC.